This entry describes one TCR beta chain. This clone was counted ten times or more. The clone's antigen remains unknown. It has no much larger one-base neighbor in the sample; base qualities were not kept. The entire amount of isolated RNA was reverse transcribed using the High Capacity cDNA Reverse Transcription Kit, so the sequenced TCRB transcripts were expressed ones. Deep immunoSEQ sequencing was applied to naive, central memory and regulatory T cell samples, giving an average of around 3.8 million total reads per sample. Sorted cells were lysed in RLT buffer, and RNA was extracted using DNase-treated RNeasy Micro or Mini kits according to cell number. Each cell subset was processed separately to prevent cross-contamination, with patient and healthy donor samples processed together. Using the immunoSEQ multiplex PCR, TCRB sequences were amplified from cDNA into 87-bp fragments spanning the CDR3 region. Sequencing of the amplicons was performed on the Illumina HiSeq platform. The source study handled its data this way. Synthetic template baselines were used to correct PCR bias computationally, reads within Hamming distance 2 were collapsed, and singletons that could not be merged were discarded. Reads were aligned against IMGT so that V, D and J genes, CDR3 length and insertions or deletions at six rearrangement sites could be assigned. Clonotype counts were normalized to sorted cell number within each subset before computing true diversity and Gini coefficients with the tcR R package. Repertoire sharing was quantified using the overlap coefficient calculated on TCRB nucleotide sequences. In TCRdb, the immuneACCESS table is reduced to in-frame sequences with V and J assigned. These tables do not hold every clone; where another copy was compared, an unresolved V gene accounts for under half, and the others remain unexplained. V, J and clone size reflect that table, while D and trimming were determined from the DNA. This sample comprises around 290,000 clones, about 8.5% of them detected only once. Together, the top ten hold roughly 0.94% of the sample.

From each donor, a single peripheral blood sample of 95 to 150 mL on average was drawn into heparinised tubes. A BD FACSAria II and a panel including CD45RO, CCR7, CD25, CD127, CD95 and CD27 were used to sort naive, central memory, regulatory and stem cell-like memory CD4+ T cells. Every sorted population had a purity above 98%. PBMCs were isolated right away by Lymphoprep density gradient centrifugation and were stained directly, without culture. Samples were stained and sorted in pairs, with one healthy donor and one patient per experiment, so that batch effects were minimized. The source of the sample is a study of beta chain features in type 1 diabetes (dated by TCRdb to 2016 to 2019). Turning to the overall study: No differences in mean age, gender distribution, total cell number or subset yield were found between patients and healthy donors. A total of 100 million to 110 million sorted cells were examined across all samples, and a strong correlation was observed between cell number per subset and RNA yield. In the study, recently diagnosed type 1 diabetes patients and matched healthy donors were compared on the TCRB repertoires of their sorted circulating CD4+ T cell subsets. Naive and central memory subsets were obtained from all 30 or so donors, but regulatory and stem cell-like memory subsets were isolated from only 8 patients and roughly eight healthy donors. Broad study findings and their caveats: Sequencing cDNA rather than genomic DNA could over-represent highly expressing activated cells, although activation and CD3 levels did not differ between groups. A moderate but significant shortening of TCRB CDR3 length was observed in type 1 diabetes patients in all four CD4+ subsets. Shorter templates might have been favored by PCR, but patient and control samples were amplified and corrected together, so both groups would have been affected equally by any skew. At VDJ recombination sites, type 1 diabetes patients had fewer insertions and more deleted nucleotides, which implies abnormalities in thymic rearrangement. Because small numbers of individuals were included in the HLA sub-analyses, any influence of HLA type on TCRB rearrangement was left unresolved. Naive, central memory and regulatory TCRB repertoires appeared to be more alike among patients than among healthy donors.

The germline V gene provides CDR1 SNHLY and CDR2 FYNNEI. Including the terminal cysteine and phenylalanine, the CDR3 comprises 15 residues. This entry keeps only the CDR3 DNA: 45 bases, framed from base 1. V is reduced by 5 bases and J by 5 bases, leaving a spacing of 18 bases between them. This sequence originates from a woman between 18 and 29 years old in good health. Material: central memory CD4+ T cells from blood. The rearrangement combines TRBV2 with TRBJ2-5; no D gene can be assigned with confidence. The nucleotides read TGTGCCAGCAGTCCTAATATAGTGACCGGGGAGACCCAGTACTTC. Translated, it gives CASSPNIVTGETQYF.